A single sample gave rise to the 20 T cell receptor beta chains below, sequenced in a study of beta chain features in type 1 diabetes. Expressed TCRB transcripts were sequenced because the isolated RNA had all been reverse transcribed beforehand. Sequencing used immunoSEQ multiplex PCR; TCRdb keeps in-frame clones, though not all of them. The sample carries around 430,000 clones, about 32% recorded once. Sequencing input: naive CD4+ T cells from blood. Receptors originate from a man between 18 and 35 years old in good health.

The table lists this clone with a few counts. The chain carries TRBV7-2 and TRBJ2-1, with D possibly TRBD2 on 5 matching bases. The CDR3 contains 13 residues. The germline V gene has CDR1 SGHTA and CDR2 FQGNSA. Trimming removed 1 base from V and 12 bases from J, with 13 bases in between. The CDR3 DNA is TGTGCCAGCAGCTTAGAACTAGTACGGACGCAGTTCTTC. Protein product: CASSLELVRTQFF.

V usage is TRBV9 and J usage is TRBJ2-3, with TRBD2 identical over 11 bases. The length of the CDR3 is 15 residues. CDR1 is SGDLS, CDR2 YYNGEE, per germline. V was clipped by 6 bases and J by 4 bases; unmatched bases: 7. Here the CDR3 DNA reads TGTGCCAGCACCCGGGGACTAGCGGTGGCAGATACGCAGTATTTT. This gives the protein CASTRGLAVADTQYF.

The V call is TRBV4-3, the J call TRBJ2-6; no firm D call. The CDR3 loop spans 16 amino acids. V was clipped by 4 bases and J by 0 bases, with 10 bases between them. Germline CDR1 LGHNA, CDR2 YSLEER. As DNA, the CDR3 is TGCGCCAGCAGCCCCCCCGCCGGCTCTGGGGCCAACGTCCTGACTTTC. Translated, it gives CASSPPAGSGANVLTF.

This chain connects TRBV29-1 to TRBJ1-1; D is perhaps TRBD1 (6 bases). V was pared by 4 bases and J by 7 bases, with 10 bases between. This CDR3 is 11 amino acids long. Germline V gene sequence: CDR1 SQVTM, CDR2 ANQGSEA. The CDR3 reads CSVAGAREAFF. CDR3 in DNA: TGCAGCGTTGCGGGGGCGCGTGAAGCTTTCTTT.

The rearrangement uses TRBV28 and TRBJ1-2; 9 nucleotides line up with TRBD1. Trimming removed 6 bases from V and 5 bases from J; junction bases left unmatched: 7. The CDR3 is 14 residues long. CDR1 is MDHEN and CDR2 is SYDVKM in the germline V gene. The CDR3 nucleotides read TGTGCCAGCAGCCTGCCGGGACAGGGATATGGCTACACCTTC. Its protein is CASSLPGQGYGYTF.

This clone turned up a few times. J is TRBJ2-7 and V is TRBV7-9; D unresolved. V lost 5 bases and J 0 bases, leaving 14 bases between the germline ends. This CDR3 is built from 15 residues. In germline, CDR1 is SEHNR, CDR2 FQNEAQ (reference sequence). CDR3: CASSRDTRSSYEQYF. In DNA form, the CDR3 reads TGTGCCAGCAGCCGTGACACCCGAAGCTCCTACGAGCAGTACTTC.

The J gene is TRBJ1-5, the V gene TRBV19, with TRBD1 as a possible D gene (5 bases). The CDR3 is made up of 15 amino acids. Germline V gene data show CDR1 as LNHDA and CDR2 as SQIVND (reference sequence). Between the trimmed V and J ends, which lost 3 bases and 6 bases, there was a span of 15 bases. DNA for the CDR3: TGTGCCAGTAGTATCGACTCGGGGGTAGTTCAGCCCCAGCATTTT. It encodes CASSIDSGVVQPQHF.

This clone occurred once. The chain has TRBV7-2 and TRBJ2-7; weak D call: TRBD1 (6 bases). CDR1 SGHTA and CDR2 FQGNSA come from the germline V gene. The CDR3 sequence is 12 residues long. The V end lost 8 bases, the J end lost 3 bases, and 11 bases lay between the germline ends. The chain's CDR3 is CASALQGYEQYF. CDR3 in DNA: TGTGCCAGCGCCTTACAGGGCTACGAGCAGTACTTC.

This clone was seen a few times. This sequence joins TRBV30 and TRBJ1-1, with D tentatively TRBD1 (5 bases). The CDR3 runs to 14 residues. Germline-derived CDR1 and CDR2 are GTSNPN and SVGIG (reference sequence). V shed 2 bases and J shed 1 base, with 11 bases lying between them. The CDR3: CAWSPGRGNTEAFF. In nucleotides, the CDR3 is TGTGCCTGGAGTCCAGGGAGGGGGAACACTGAAGCTTTCTTT.

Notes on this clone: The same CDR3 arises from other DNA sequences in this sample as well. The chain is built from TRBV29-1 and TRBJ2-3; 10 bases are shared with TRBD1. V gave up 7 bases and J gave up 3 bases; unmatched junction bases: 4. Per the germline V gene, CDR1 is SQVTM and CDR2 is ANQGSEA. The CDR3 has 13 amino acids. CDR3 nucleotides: TGCAGCGGACGGACAGGGGGGACAGATACGCAGTATTTT. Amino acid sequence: CSGRTGGTDTQYF.

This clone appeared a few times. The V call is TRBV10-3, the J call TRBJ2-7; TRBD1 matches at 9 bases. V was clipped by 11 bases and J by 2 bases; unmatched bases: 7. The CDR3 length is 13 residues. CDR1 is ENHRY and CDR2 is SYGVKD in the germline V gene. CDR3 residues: CAHQGTGTYEQYF. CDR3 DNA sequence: TGTGCCCACCAGGGGACAGGGACCTACGAGCAGTACTTC.

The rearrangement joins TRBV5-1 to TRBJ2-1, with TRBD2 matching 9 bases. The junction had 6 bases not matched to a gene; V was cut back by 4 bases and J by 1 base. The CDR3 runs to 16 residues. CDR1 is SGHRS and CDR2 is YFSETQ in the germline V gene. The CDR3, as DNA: TGCGCCAGCAGCGCAGTAGCGGGAGCTTCCTACAATGAGCAGTTCTTC. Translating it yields CASSAVAGASYNEQFF.

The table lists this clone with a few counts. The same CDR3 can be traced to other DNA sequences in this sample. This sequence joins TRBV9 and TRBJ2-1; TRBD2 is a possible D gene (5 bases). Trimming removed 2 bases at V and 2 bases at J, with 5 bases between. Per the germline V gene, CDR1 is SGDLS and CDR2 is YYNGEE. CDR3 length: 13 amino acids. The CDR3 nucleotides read TGTGCCAGCAGCGTCGGGACCTACAATGAGCAGTTCTTC. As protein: CASSVGTYNEQFF.

This CDR3 reads CASRDRGLGTQYF. CDR3 bases: TGTGCCAGCAGAGACAGGGGGCTAGGTACGCAGTATTTT. The V and J genes are TRBV28 and TRBJ2-3; the match to TRBD1 covers 10 bases. The CDR3 loop spans 13 amino acids. After removal of 6 bases from V and 8 bases from J, the junction contained 5 bases not matched to a gene. Germline V gene sequence: CDR1 MDHEN, CDR2 SYDVKM.

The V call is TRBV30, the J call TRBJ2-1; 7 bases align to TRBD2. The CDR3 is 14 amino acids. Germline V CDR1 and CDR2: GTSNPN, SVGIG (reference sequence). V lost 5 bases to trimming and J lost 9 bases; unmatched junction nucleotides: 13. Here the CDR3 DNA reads TGTGCCTGGGCCCGATGGGCGGGAGAGGGTGAGCAGTTCTTC. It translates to CAWARWAGEGEQFF.

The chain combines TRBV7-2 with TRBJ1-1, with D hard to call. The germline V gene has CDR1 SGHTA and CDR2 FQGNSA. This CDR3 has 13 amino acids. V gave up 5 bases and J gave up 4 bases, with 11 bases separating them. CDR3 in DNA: TGTGCCAGCAGCAACTTAGGAGGCACTGAAGCTTTCTTT. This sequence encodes CASSNLGGTEAFF.

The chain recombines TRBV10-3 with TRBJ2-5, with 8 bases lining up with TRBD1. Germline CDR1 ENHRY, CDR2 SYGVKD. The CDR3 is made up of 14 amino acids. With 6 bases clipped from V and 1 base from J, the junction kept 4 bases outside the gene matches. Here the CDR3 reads CAISRQGSQETQYF. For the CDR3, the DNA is TGTGCCATCAGCAGACAGGGGAGCCAAGAGACCCAGTACTTC.

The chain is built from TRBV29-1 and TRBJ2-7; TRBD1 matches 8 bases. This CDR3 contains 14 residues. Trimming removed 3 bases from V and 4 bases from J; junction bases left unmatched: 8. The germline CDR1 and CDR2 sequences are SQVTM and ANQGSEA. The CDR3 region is CSVEHLTGGYEQYF. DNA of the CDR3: TGCAGCGTTGAGCATCTTACAGGGGGGTACGAGCAGTACTTC.

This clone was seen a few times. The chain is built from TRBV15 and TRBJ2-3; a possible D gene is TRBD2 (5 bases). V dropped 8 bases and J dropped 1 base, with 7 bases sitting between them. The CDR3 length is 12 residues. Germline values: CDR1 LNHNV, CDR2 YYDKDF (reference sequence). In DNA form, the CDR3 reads TGTGCCACCGGGAGTCGCACAGATACGCAGTATTTT. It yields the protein CATGSRTDTQYF.

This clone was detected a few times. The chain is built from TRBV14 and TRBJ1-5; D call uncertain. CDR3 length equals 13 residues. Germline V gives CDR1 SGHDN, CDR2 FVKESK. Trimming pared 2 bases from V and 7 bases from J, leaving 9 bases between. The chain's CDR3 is CASSQSEGQPQHF. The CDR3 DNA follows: TGTGCCAGCAGCCAAAGTGAGGGCCAGCCCCAGCATTTT.